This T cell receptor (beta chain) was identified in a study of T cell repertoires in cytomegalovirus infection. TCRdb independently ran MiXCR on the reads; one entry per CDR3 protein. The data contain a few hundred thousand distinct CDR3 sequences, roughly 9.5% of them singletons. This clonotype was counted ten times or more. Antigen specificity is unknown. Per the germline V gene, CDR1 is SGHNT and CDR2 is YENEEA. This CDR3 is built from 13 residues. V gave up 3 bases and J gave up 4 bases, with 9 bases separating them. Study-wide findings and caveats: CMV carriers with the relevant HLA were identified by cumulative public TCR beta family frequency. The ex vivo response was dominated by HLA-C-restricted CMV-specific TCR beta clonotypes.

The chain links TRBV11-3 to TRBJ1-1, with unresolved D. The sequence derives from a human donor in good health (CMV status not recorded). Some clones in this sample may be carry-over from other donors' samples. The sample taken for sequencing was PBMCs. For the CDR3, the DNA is TGTGCCAGCAGCTTTAAGGAAAGCACTGAAGCTTTCTTT. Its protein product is CASSFKESTEAFF. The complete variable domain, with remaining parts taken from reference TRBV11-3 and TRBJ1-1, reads EAGVVQSPRYKIIEKKQPVAFWCNPISGHNTLYWYLQNLGQGPELLIRYENEEAVDDSQLPKDRFSAERLKGVDSTLKIQPAELGDSAVYLCASSFKESTEAFFGQGTRLTVV.